Below, 18 T cell receptor beta chains from the same sample are listed, as sequenced in a study of blood T cell repertoires in COVID-19 (dated by TCRdb to 2019 to 2021). The library was prepared using the immunoSEQ multiplex PCR assay. The clones in this table, taken by TCRdb from immuneACCESS, are in-frame only. Not every clone is retained; where verified, under half of the shortfall comes from an unresolved V gene, and the cause of the rest is unknown. The sample table holds 60,000 to 75,000 clones, of which more than 75% were seen once. Together, the top ten hold around 1.5% of the sample. Sequenced sample: peripheral blood. These receptors came from a human donor in a cohort sampled during active COVID-19.

This clone has just a few counts. This chain uses TRBV7-8 with TRBJ1-4, with unresolved D. The CDR3 runs to 14 residues. CDR1 and CDR2 from the germline V gene are SGHVS and FQNEAQ. The V and J ends lost 1 base and 0 bases respectively, with 3 bases between them. CDR3 residues: CASSLGATNEKLFF. The CDR3 region has the DNA TGTGCCAGCAGCTTAGGAGCAACTAATGAAAAACTGTTTTTT.

This clone was observed a few times. The chain carries TRBV7-8 and TRBJ1-6; D is undetermined. The germline V and J ends were trimmed by 1 base and 9 bases, with 22 bases remaining between them. Germline CDR1 reads SGHVS; CDR2 reads FQNEAQ. The CDR3 consists of 18 residues. CDR3 loop: CASSLDYLPTENRSPLHF. CDR3 coding DNA: TGTGCCAGCAGCTTAGACTACCTTCCGACTGAAAATCGTTCACCCCTCCACTTT.

The chain uses TRBV9 and TRBJ2-1, with TRBD1 as a possible D gene (5 bases). Trimming removed 1 base from V and 8 bases from J, with 10 bases in between. Germline CDR1 is SGDLS and CDR2 is YYNGEE. The CDR3 is 13 amino acids. The CDR3 reads CASSVSPGYEQFF. DNA for the CDR3: TGTGCCAGCAGCGTAAGCCCAGGGTATGAGCAGTTCTTC.

CDR3 in amino acids: CASSISGNGYEQYF. The DNA of the CDR3 is TGTGCCAGCAGCATCAGCGGGAACGGGTACGAGCAGTACTTC. V usage is TRBV7-3 and J usage is TRBJ2-7; the match to TRBD2 covers 7 bases. The J segment lost 4 bases and the V segment lost 5 bases, leaving 8 bases of the junction unmatched. Germline V gives CDR1 SGHTA, CDR2 FQGTGA. The CDR3 has 14 residues.

This chain connects TRBV18 to TRBJ1-1, with 8 positions matching TRBD1. This CDR3 spans 14 amino acids. V was pared by 6 bases and J by 5 bases, with 8 bases of the junction left unmatched. The germline CDR1 and CDR2 sequences are KGHSH and LQKENI. For the CDR3, the DNA is TGTGCCAGCTCGCCGCAGGGGGCGCGGACTGAAGCTTTCTTT. As protein: CASSPQGARTEAFF.

V usage is TRBV5-1 and J usage is TRBJ2-7; the D gene is possibly TRBD1 (5 bases). The CDR3 has 17 amino acids. The ends were cut back, 0 bases at V and 3 bases at J, with 19 bases in the middle. The germline CDR1 and CDR2 sequences are SGHRS and YFSETQ. DNA of the CDR3: TGCGCCAGCAGCTTGGTAGTCAGCGCTTCCAGGGTCTACGAGCAGTACTTC. Translating it yields CASSLVVSASRVYEQYF.

This sequence joins TRBV7-9 and TRBJ1-5; D not resolved. Germline CDR1 and CDR2: SEHNR and FQNEAQ (reference sequence). This CDR3 is 15 amino acids long. V gave up 5 bases and J gave up 4 bases, with 15 bases separating them. CDR3: CASSLGEGWNQPQHF. The DNA for the CDR3 is TGTGCCAGCAGCCTCGGGGAGGGTTGGAATCAGCCCCAGCATTTT.

This chain uses TRBV19 with TRBJ2-3; tentative D call: TRBD1 (5 bases). From germline, CDR1 is LNHDA and CDR2 SQIVND (reference sequence). V was shortened by 7 bases and J by 4 bases, with 15 bases between the two germline ends. The length of the CDR3 is 14 residues. CDR3 in amino acids: CASTLQGLSDTQYF. In DNA, the CDR3 is TGTGCCAGTACCCTCCAGGGTTTGTCAGATACGCAGTATTTT.

Notes on this clone: One end of the junction varies from germline; a read error may be responsible. The V gene is TRBV7-9, the J gene TRBJ1-2; 8 bases line up with TRBD1. The CDR3 extends over 15 amino acids. The germline gives CDR1 SEHNR, CDR2 FQNEAQ (reference sequence). The DNA of the CDR3 is TGTGCCAGCAGCTTAGGGACAGGGCCTAACTATGGCCACACCTTC. Translating it yields CASSLGTGPNYGHTF.

A single count supports this clone. The chain is built from TRBV4-1 and TRBJ1-3; TRBD1 is a possible D gene (6 bases). Germline CDR1 and CDR2: MGHRA and YSYEKL. The V gene lost 0 bases and the J gene lost 4 bases, with 13 bases spanning the gap. CDR3 size: 16 residues. Here the CDR3 DNA reads TGCGCCAGCAGCCAAGAGGGGACAACGAAGGGAAACACCATATATTTT. Translating gives CASSQEGTTKGNTIYF.

The gene calls are TRBV19 and TRBJ2-1; 8 bases fit TRBD1. Looked up from germline, CDR1 is LNHDA and CDR2 is SQIVND (reference sequence). This CDR3 has 17 amino acids. The ends lost 5 bases at V and 4 bases at J; junction bases unmatched: 13. The CDR3 spells CASSPQGAGERYNEQFF. The DNA of the CDR3 is TGTGCCAGTAGTCCCCAGGGGGCAGGGGAAAGGTACAATGAGCAGTTCTTC.

The rearrangement links TRBV24-1 to TRBJ1-5; possible D gene TRBD1, 5 bases. V lost 5 bases to trimming and J lost 4 bases, with 14 bases between them. The CDR3 spans 15 residues. From germline, CDR1 is KGHDR and CDR2 SFDVKD. This chain's CDR3 is CATSAWGASNQPQHF. DNA for the CDR3: TGTGCCACCAGTGCGTGGGGCGCGTCAAATCAGCCCCAGCATTTT.

The chain employs TRBV18 and TRBJ1-4; possible D gene TRBD1, 5 bases. The CDR3 loop spans 13 amino acids. Germline V gives CDR1 KGHSH, CDR2 LQKENI. Trimming removed 8 bases from V and 6 bases from J, with 13 bases in between. The CDR3 region has the DNA TGTGCCAGCCACCGGGGGGATGATGAAAAACTGTTTTTT. Its protein product is CASHRGDDEKLFF.

The genes are TRBV5-1 and TRBJ2-5; no firm D call. Trimming stripped 0 bases from V and 5 bases from J, with 5 bases between. The CDR3 is 12 residues long. The germline CDR1 and CDR2 sequences are SGHRS and YFSETQ. The CDR3 DNA follows: TGCGCCAGCAGCTTGGGCGCGGAGACCCAGTACTTC. This translates into CASSLGAETQYF.

The chain employs TRBV19 and TRBJ1-5, with D possibly TRBD1 on 5 matching bases. V lost 2 bases and J lost 7, with 12 bases in between. Germline V gene lookup returns CDR1 LNHDA and CDR2 SQIVND (reference sequence). The CDR3 loop spans 14 amino acids. CDR3 amino acids: CASSIRGTIQPQHF. Written as DNA, the CDR3 is TGTGCCAGTAGTATAAGGGGTACTATCCAGCCCCAGCATTTT.

The gene calls are TRBV7-2 and TRBJ1-5, with TRBD1 matching over 7 bases. The CDR3 loop spans 16 amino acids. CDR1 is SGHTA, CDR2 FQGNSA, per germline. With 2 bases clipped from V and 4 bases from J, the junction kept 8 bases outside the gene matches. The CDR3 DNA is TGTGCCAGCAGCTTACCCCGGACAGGATTTAATCAGCCCCAGCATTTT. This sequence encodes CASSLPRTGFNQPQHF.

J is TRBJ1-5 and V is TRBV6-2 or TRBV6-3, with D possibly being TRBD1 (5 bases). The CDR3 extends over 14 amino acids. The germline CDR1 and CDR2 sequences are MNHEY and SVGEGT. Trimming shortened V by 0 bases and J by 4 bases, and 7 bases separated the two germline ends. The CDR3 nucleotides read TGTGCCAGCAGTTACTCGGGGGGAAATCAGCCCCAGCATTTT. Translating gives CASSYSGGNQPQHF.

The chain joins TRBV6-5 to TRBJ2-7; D gene uncertain. This CDR3 comprises 12 residues. V was clipped by 10 bases and J by 0 bases, with 10 bases between them. Germline values: CDR1 MNHEY, CDR2 SVGAGI. Here the CDR3 DNA reads TGTGCCACGATGGGCCTCTCCTACGAGCAGTACTTC. Translated: CATMGLSYEQYF.